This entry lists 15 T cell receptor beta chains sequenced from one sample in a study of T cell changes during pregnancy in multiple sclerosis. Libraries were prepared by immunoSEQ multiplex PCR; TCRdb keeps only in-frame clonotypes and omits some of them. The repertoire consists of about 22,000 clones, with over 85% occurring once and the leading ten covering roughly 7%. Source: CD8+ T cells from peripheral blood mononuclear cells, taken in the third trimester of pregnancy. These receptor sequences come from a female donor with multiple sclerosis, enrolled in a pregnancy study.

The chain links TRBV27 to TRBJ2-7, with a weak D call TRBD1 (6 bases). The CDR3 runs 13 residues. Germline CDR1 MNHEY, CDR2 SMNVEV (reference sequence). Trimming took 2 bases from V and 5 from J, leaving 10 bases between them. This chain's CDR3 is CASSLRGTDEQYF. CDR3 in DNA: TGTGCCAGCAGTTTAAGGGGGACCGACGAGCAGTACTTC.

CDR3 region: CASRLLARPGEQYF. CDR3 DNA sequence: TGTGCCAGCAGGTTACTTGCGAGGCCGGGGGAGCAGTACTTC. The rearrangement links TRBV2 to TRBJ2-7, with TRBD2 as a possible D gene (5 bases). Germline loops: CDR1 SNHLY, CDR2 FYNNEI. Trimming left V 6 bases short and J 7 bases short, with 19 bases between. This CDR3 is built from 14 residues.

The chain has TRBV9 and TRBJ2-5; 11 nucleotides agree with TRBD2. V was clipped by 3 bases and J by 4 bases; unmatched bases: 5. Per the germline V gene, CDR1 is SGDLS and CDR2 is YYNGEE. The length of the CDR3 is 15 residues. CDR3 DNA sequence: TGTGCCAGCAGCGCGGGACTAGCGGTAGGAGAGACCCAGTACTTC. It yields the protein CASSAGLAVGETQYF.

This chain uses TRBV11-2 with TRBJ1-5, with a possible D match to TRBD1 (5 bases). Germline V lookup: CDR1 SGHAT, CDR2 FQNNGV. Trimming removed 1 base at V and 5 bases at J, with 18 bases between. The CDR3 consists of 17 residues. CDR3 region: CASSLAKGHLDYQPQHF. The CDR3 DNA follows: TGTGCCAGCAGCTTAGCCAAAGGACACTTAGATTATCAGCCCCAGCATTTT.

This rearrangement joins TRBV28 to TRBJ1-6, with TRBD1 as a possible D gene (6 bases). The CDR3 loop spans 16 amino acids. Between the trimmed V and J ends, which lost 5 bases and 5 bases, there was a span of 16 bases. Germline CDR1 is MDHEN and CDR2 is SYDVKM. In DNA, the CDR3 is TGTGCCAGCAGTCCAGAAGGGGGACGGAATAATTCACCCCTCCACTTT. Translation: CASSPEGGRNNSPLHF.

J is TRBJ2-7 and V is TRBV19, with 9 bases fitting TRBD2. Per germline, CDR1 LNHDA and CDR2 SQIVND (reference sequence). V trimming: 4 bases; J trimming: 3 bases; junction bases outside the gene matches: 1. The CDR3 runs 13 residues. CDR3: CASSSGRVYEQYF. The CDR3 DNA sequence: TGTGCCAGTAGTAGCGGGAGGGTCTACGAGCAGTACTTC.

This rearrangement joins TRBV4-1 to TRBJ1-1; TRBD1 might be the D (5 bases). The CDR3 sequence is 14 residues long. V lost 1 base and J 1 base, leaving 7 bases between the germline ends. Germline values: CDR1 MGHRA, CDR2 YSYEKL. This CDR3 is CASSQVGGNTEAFF. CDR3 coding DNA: TGCGCCAGCAGCCAAGTCGGGGGGAACACTGAAGCTTTCTTT.

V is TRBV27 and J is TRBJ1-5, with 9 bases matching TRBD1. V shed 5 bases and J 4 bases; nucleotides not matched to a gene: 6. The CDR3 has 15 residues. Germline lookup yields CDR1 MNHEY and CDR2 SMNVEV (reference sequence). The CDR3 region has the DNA TGTGCCAGCAGTGGGGGACAGGGAGGAAATCAGCCCCAGCATTTT. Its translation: CASSGGQGGNQPQHF.

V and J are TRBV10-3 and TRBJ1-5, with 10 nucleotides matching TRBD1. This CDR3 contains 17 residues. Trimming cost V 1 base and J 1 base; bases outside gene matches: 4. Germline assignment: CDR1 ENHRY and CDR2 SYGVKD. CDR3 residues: CAISEWDRGRSNQPQHF. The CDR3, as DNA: TGTGCCATCAGTGAGTGGGACAGGGGAAGGAGCAATCAGCCCCAGCATTTT.

The DNA for the CDR3 is TGTGCCAGCAGCTCCCAGGACAGGGACACTGAAGCTTTCTTT. Its translation is CASSSQDRDTEAFF. The chain employs TRBV7-9 and TRBJ1-1; 8 bases map to TRBD1. This CDR3 is built from 14 residues. Germline CDR1 is SEHNR and CDR2 is FQNEAQ (reference sequence). Unmatched junction bases numbered 4, after V lost 4 bases and J lost 3 bases.

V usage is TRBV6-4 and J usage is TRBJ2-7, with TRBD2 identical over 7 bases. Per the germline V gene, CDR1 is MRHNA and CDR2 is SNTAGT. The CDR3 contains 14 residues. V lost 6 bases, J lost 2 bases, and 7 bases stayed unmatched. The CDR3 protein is CASRSVREPYEQYF. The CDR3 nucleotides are TGTGCCAGCAGGTCCGTGCGGGAGCCCTACGAGCAGTACTTC.

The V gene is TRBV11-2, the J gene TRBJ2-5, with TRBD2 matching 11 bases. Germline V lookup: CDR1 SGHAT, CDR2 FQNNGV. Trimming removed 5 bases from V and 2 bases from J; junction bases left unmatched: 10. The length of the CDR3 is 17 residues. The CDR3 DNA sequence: TGTGCCAGCAGCCCCACGGCTAGCGGGGGGCGGCAAGAGACCCAGTACTTC. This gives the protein CASSPTASGGRQETQYF.

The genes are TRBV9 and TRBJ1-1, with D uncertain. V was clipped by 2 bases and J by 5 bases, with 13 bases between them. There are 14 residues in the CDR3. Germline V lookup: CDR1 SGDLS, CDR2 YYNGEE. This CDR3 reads CASSVSRERTEAFF. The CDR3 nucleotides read TGTGCCAGCAGCGTGTCCCGGGAACGGACTGAAGCTTTCTTT.

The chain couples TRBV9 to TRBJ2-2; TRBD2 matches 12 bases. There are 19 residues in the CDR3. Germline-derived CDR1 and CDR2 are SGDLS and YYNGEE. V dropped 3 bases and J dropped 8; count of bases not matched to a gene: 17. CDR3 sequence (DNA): TGTGCCAGCAGCGCCCCCCGGGTACTAGCGGGAGGCCGGGGGGGGGAGCTGTTTTTT. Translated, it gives CASSAPRVLAGGRGGELFF.

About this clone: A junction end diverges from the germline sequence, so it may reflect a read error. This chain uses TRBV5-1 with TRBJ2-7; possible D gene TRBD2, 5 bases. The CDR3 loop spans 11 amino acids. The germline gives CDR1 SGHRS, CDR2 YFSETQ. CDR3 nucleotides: TGCGCCAGCAGCTTTTGGACTTCCTTAGACTTC. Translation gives CASSFWTSLDF.